The entry below gives a single T cell receptor (beta chain) sequence along with its context. Study members were between roughly 18 and 100 years old and lived in 24 US regions. Allocation to cohorts depended on clinical history reported by the participants. The data were taken from a study of blood T cell repertoires in COVID-19. At the level of the study: Spain, Italy and the United States supplied samples that represented acute and convalescent COVID-19.

As originally analysed: Estimates of nucleated cell counts were drawn from the amplification of reference gene primers. TCRdb's table, derived via immunoSEQ multiplex PCR, lists solely in-frame clones and lacks some. Clonal size and the V and J genes are those of that table, whereas D and trimming came from the DNA. The sample has 250,000 to 300,000 clones, around 90% seen once. Deletions cut 1 base from V and 7 bases from J, with 13 bases between. The CDR3 sequence is 14 residues long. Germline V gene lookup returns CDR1 LGHDT and CDR2 YNNKEL (reference sequence). The chain links TRBV3-1 (or the pseudogene TRBV3-2) to TRBJ2-5; perhaps TRBD1 as D (5 bases). The sequencing input was PBMCs or T cells enriched from blood (not recorded which). This TCR derives from a woman between 40 and 50 years old with acute COVID-19. CDR3: CASSQAAGILTQYF. The CDR3, as DNA: TGTGCCAGCAGCCAAGCGGCAGGGATATTGACCCAGTACTTC.